Presented here are 15 T cell receptor beta chains from one specimen sequenced in a study of blood T cells in healthy people across ages (dated by TCRdb to about 2015). The library was obtained by 5' RACE. TCRdb lists the instrument as Illumina HiSeq 2500. The second PCR ran for roughly 6 to 11 cycles and used a J-beta primer mix along with a sample-barcoded 5' primer. The public reads were quality trimmed at Q25 with fastp and then assembled into clones with MiXCR by TCRdb, keeping productive beta chains. One record per CDR3 amino acid sequence lists the most common genes and DNA. This sample has 800,000 to 1,300,000 distinct CDR3 sequences in its table, and roughly a quarter of those were observed once. The top ten clones comprise 0.65% to 0.75% of the sample. The data were also submitted as part of a second study, on T cells of mothers and their children.

Sample: blood. These receptors were collected from a girl aged 2 to 9 in good health.

The J gene is TRBJ2-5, the V gene TRBV4-3, with a possible D match to TRBD2 (6 bases). This CDR3 comprises 13 residues. Per the germline V gene, CDR1 is LGHNA and CDR2 is YSLEER. Trimming stripped 4 bases from V and 5 bases from J, with 11 bases between. DNA of the CDR3: TGCGCCAGCAGCCCGGGACTTTGGGAGACCCAGTACTTC. This encodes CASSPGLWETQYF.

J is TRBJ2-1 and V is TRBV5-1; the D gene could be TRBD1 or TRBD2 (5 bases each). This CDR3 has 16 residues. V was pared by 0 bases and J by 7 bases, with 17 bases between. Germline CDR1 is SGHRS and CDR2 is YFSETQ. CDR3: CASSLARGVGANEQFF. CDR3 coding DNA: TGCGCCAGCAGCTTGGCACGAGGGGTAGGAGCAAATGAGCAGTTCTTC.

The chain uses TRBV5-1 and TRBJ2-5, with a tentative D call TRBD2 (6 bases). This CDR3 is 12 amino acids long. Trimming cost V 5 bases and J 5 bases, with 10 bases left between them. Germline V gives CDR1 SGHRS, CDR2 YFSETQ. Here the CDR3 reads CASRGGHETQYF. The CDR3 nucleotides read TGCGCCAGCAGAGGAGGGCACGAGACCCAGTACTTC.

V and J are TRBV6-5 and TRBJ1-1; D gene unclear. Germline CDR1 and CDR2: MNHEY and SVGAGI. This CDR3 has 14 amino acids. V was cut by 7 bases and J by 8 bases, with 20 bases left in between. CDR3 nucleotides: TGTGCCAGCACCCGAGGTAGAGCCTGGAGCGAAGCTTTCTTT. Amino acids: CASTRGRAWSEAFF.

The chain joins TRBV24-1 to TRBJ2-1, with 7 bases fitting TRBD2. The V gene's germline CDR1 is KGHDR and CDR2 SFDVKD. Trimming took 3 bases from V and 0 from J; bases not matched to a gene: 4. There are 16 residues in the CDR3. CDR3 DNA sequence: TGTGCCACCAGTGATGGCCTAGCGGTCTCCTACAATGAGCAGTTCTTC. Protein: CATSDGLAVSYNEQFF.

This clonotype was seen more than once but under ten times. The V call is TRBV6-2 or TRBV6-3, the J call TRBJ2-5; D not resolved. Germline V gene data show CDR1 as MNHEY and CDR2 as SVGEGT. There are 14 residues in the CDR3. V was cut by 6 bases and J by 7 bases, with 18 bases left in between. The CDR3 sequence is CASRSTGSLRTQYF. CDR3 DNA sequence: TGTGCCAGCAGATCCACGGGCTCCCTTAGGACCCAGTACTTC.

J is TRBJ2-1 and V is TRBV12-5; tentative D call: TRBD2 (6 bases). V was cut by 3 bases and J by 7 bases, with 13 bases left in between. The CDR3 runs to 14 residues. CDR1 LGHNT and CDR2 FRNRAP come from the germline V gene. The CDR3 DNA is TGTGCTAGTGGTTTATCCCTCCTAGCGAATGAGCAGTTCTTC. It encodes CASGLSLLANEQFF.

This chain joins TRBV20-1 and TRBJ2-7, with 7 bases lining up with TRBD1. After removal of 5 bases from V and 0 bases from J, the junction contained 7 bases not matched to a gene. CDR3 length: 14 residues. Looked up from germline, CDR1 is DFQATT and CDR2 is SNEGSKA (reference sequence). The CDR3 bases are TGCAGTGCTGAGGGACAGACTAACTCCTACGAGCAGTACTTC. Translation: CSAEGQTNSYEQYF.

The chain has TRBV20-1 and TRBJ1-5, with 7 positions matching TRBD1. Germline V gene lookup returns CDR1 DFQATT and CDR2 SNEGSKA (reference sequence). The CDR3 sequence is 15 residues long. V lost 2 bases to trimming and J lost 5 bases; unmatched junction nucleotides: 9. This CDR3 is CSARIGGSRDQPQHF. DNA of the CDR3: TGCAGTGCTAGAATAGGGGGCTCAAGGGATCAGCCCCAGCATTTT.

The chain recombines TRBV12-5 with TRBJ2-3; TRBD2 agrees at 9 bases. This CDR3 comprises 16 residues. Per germline, CDR1 LGHNT and CDR2 FRNRAP. Germline trimming cut 6 bases from V and 3 bases from J; bases unmatched to any gene: 10. In DNA form, the CDR3 reads TGTGCTAGTGGCCCCACCCTGCTAGCGGGGACAGATACGCAGTATTTT. It specifies CASGPTLLAGTDTQYF.

J is TRBJ1-1 and V is TRBV19; no firm D call. The V end lost 8 bases, the J end lost 5 bases, and 18 bases lay between the germline ends. The V gene's germline CDR1 is LNHDA and CDR2 SQIVND (reference sequence). This CDR3 is 14 amino acids long. The CDR3 DNA sequence: TGTGCCAGTTCACAAACGGGAGGAAGGACTGAAGCTTTCTTT. It specifies CASSQTGGRTEAFF.

This clonotype has more than one count but fewer than ten. The V gene is TRBV7-2, the J gene TRBJ2-4; D is undetermined. V gave up 1 base and J gave up 1 base, with 8 bases separating them. The CDR3 runs to 15 residues. The germline V gene encodes CDR1 SGHTA and CDR2 FQGNSA. CDR3 nucleotide sequence: TGTGCCAGCAGCTTAGGGATGGGGGCCAAAAACATTCAGTACTTC. Its translation is CASSLGMGAKNIQYF.

The chain joins TRBV5-1 to TRBJ2-1; perhaps TRBD1 as D (6 bases). The V and J ends lost 7 bases and 0 bases respectively, with 14 bases between them. There are 15 residues in the CDR3. Germline V lookup: CDR1 SGHRS, CDR2 YFSETQ. The CDR3 spells CASGEQGSSYNEQFF. For the CDR3, the DNA is TGCGCCAGCGGTGAACAGGGAAGCTCCTACAATGAGCAGTTCTTC.

V gene TRBV6-1 combines with J gene TRBJ2-7; D might be TRBD1 (5 bases). The J call could be wrong; TRBJ2-1 is a better fit for the DNA end. This CDR3 contains 11 residues. Per germline, CDR1 MNHNS and CDR2 SASEGT. The CDR3 here is CASRERTEQFF. The CDR3 bases are TGTGCCAGCAGGGAGAGGACAGAGCAGTTCTTC.

V usage is TRBV29-1 and J usage is TRBJ2-5, with D perhaps matching TRBD2 (5 bases). The germline CDR1 and CDR2 sequences are SQVTM and ANQGSEA. V lost 6 bases to trimming and J lost 0 bases, with 8 bases between them. The length of the CDR3 is 12 residues. This CDR3 reads CSVGIYQETQYF. The CDR3 nucleotides read TGCAGCGTCGGGATCTACCAAGAGACCCAGTACTTC. The full variable domain, completed using reference TRBV29-1 and TRBJ2-5, is SAVISQKPSRDICQRGTSLTIQCQVDSQVTMMFWYRQQPGQSLTLIATANQGSEATYESGFVIDKFPISRPNLTFSTLTVSNMSPEDSSIYLCSVGIYQETQYFGPGTRLLVL.